This T cell receptor beta chain is drawn from a study of blood T cell repertoires in COVID-19 (dated by TCRdb to the early 2020s). Regarding the research as a whole: Samples from collaborators originated in the United States, Italy and Spain and spanned both the acute and convalescent phases of COVID-19. The dataset comprised deeply sampled blood TCRbeta repertoires from subjects exposed to, actively infected with, or recovered from COVID-19. Sample metadata almost always included a de-identified subject ID, COVID-19 status, age in years and sex. The repertoires were released in a freely available public database intended as a resource for research on the immune response to SARS-CoV-2. Where HLA class I and class II types were available, the types were taken from metadata supplied by the sample provider, not from assay-based typing. The samples were drawn from the first 160 participants of the ongoing ImmuneRACE study and from some 1,300 subjects provided by 6 global collaborators. The material from the prospective study consisted of cDNA or gDNA derived from T cells, B-cell-depleted T cells, or PBMCs. The investigation overall reported the following: How much clinical and demographic metadata was included differed by source and by participant, and the metadata was provided uncurated.

The CDR3 contains 15 residues, cysteine and phenylalanine counted. This entry keeps only the CDR3 DNA: 45 bases, framed from base 1. Per the germline V gene, SGHTS is the CDR1 and YDEGEE is the CDR2. At the junction V is shortened by 4 bases and J by 5 bases; bases outside the gene matches: 8. TCRbeta CDR3 regions were amplified from genomic DNA using the immunoSEQ Assay, a bias-controlled multiplex PCR. The authors' pipeline ran thus. The number of nucleated cells in each sample was estimated from the amplification of reference gene primers within the assay. To quantify the absolute abundance of each unique TCRbeta CDR3 rearrangement, sequence reads were collapsed and filtered. For each sample, productive Simpson clonality was calculated as the square root of Simpson's diversity index across productive rearrangements. The table was pulled from immuneACCESS by TCRdb, which kept in-frame rearrangements only. Such tables lose some clones; where checked, under half of the loss comes from unresolved V genes, and the rest has no known cause. Clone size and V and J calls were adopted from that table, with D and trimming inferred from the DNA. This sample comprises tens of thousands of clones, around nine tenths of them detected only once. The ten largest clones capture roughly 19% of the sample.

For this clone: Its specific antigen is unknown. The input lacks base qualities; no much larger clone sits a single base away.

Whole blood was collected in K2EDTA tubes by collaborating institutions according to the institutions' own protocols. For TCRbeta analysis, collaborators shipped samples in one of three forms: frozen whole blood, isolated PBMCs, or DNA extracted from either of those sample types. This TCR derives from a human donor in a cohort sampled during active COVID-19. The V and J segments used are TRBV5-8 and TRBJ1-5; 8 bases in the middle match TRBD1. The sample consisted of peripheral blood. CDR3 protein: CASSPRGQGDQPQHF. The DNA reads as follows: TGTGCCAGCAGCCCTAGAGGACAGGGCGATCAGCCCCAGCATTTT.